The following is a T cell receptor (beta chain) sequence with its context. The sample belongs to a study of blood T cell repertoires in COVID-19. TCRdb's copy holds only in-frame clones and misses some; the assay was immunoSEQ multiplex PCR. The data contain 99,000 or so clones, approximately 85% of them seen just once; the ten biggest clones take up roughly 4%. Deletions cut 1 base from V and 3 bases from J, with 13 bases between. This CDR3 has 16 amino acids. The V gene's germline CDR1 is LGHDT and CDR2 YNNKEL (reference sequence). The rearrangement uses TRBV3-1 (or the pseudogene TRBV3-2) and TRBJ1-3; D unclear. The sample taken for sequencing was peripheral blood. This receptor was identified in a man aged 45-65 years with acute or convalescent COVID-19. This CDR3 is CASSQGGGVYGNTIYF. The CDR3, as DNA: TGTGCCAGCAGCCAAGGCGGCGGGGTCTATGGAAACACCATATATTTT.